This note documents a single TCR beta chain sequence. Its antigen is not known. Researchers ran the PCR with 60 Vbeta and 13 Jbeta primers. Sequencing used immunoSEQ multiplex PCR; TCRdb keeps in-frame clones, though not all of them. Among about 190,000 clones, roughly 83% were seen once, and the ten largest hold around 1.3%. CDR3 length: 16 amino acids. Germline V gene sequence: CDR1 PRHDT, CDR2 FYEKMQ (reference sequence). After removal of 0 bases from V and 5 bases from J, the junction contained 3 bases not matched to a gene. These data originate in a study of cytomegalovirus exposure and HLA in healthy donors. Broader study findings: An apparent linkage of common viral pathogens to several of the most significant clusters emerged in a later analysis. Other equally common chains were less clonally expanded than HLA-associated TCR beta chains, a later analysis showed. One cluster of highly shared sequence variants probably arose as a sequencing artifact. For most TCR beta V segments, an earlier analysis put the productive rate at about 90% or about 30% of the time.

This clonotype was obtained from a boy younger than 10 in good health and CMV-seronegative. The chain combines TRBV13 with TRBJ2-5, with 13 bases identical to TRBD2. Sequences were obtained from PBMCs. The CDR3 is CASSLGGTSGIETQYF. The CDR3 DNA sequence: TGTGCCAGCAGCTTAGGCGGGACTAGCGGGATCGAGACCCAGTACTTC.